The rows below give T cell receptor beta chains drawn from one sample of a study of blood T cell repertoires in COVID-19. Generated by immunoSEQ multiplex PCR, the TCRdb table keeps only in-frame clones and is missing some. Here the sample spans roughly 64,000 clones, around two thirds being singletons. Material: PBMCs or T cells enriched from blood (not recorded which). Source of these receptors: a woman aged 60-75 years who had been exposed to COVID-19. Each CDR3 is given with its conserved first and last residue. Fields, in order: D gene, V gene, CDR3 protein. The D gene is left open where the match is weak.

d_gene: .; v_gene: TRBV7-9; CDR3aa: CASSHDRNYGYTF
d_gene: TRBD2; v_gene: TRBV3-1/TRBV3-2; CDR3aa: CASSQDLGTSLFYNEQFF
d_gene: .; v_gene: TRBV27; CDR3aa: CASSLIRGTGELFF
d_gene: TRBD1; v_gene: TRBV10-3; CDR3aa: CAISEGTVSSGNTIYF
d_gene: .; v_gene: TRBV19; CDR3aa: CASSPGRWGDSTEAFF
d_gene: TRBD2; v_gene: TRBV6-5; CDR3aa: CASSSTLGLSTDTQYF
d_gene: .; v_gene: TRBV11-2; CDR3aa: CASSLRQYQANEQFF
d_gene: .; v_gene: TRBV6-1; CDR3aa: CASSDSDPGYGYTF
d_gene: .; v_gene: TRBV6-5; CDR3aa: CASSITGGYGYTF
d_gene: .; v_gene: TRBV14; CDR3aa: CASSLIPVVHSPLHF
d_gene: TRBD2; v_gene: TRBV5-1; CDR3aa: CASQTSASSYEQYF
d_gene: TRBD2; v_gene: TRBV14; CDR3aa: CASSQDATSGSFQYF
d_gene: .; v_gene: TRBV7-8; CDR3aa: CASSASGRTDTQYF
d_gene: TRBD1; v_gene: TRBV27; CDR3aa: CASSERTGSGYTF
d_gene: TRBD1; v_gene: TRBV15; CDR3aa: CATSGSGQTNTEAFF
d_gene: .; v_gene: TRBV30; CDR3aa: CAWSVLAWQETQYF
d_gene: TRBD2; v_gene: TRBV19; CDR3aa: CASSTKGGNEQFF
d_gene: TRBD1; v_gene: TRBV29-1; CDR3aa: CSVAGGIFPEAFF
d_gene: TRBD2; v_gene: TRBV4-3; CDR3aa: CASSLWNSGGYEQYF
d_gene: .; v_gene: TRBV24-1; CDR3aa: CATSDAAGVQPQHF
d_gene: .; v_gene: TRBV15; CDR3aa: CATSRDRDTQYF
d_gene: .; v_gene: TRBV7-2; CDR3aa: CASSFSSPRGGYTF
d_gene: .; v_gene: TRBV20-1; CDR3aa: CSASQGGEAKNIQYF
d_gene: TRBD2; v_gene: TRBV7-2; CDR3aa: CASSLGRLAGNTGELFF